This is a list of T cell receptor beta chains from one sample in a study of blood T cell repertoires in COVID-19. Sequenced by immunoSEQ multiplex PCR; TCRdb stores in-frame clones only, minus some. The sample lists some 400,000 clones, around 87% occurring once. Sequencing input: PBMCs or T cells enriched from blood (not recorded which). The receptor set was obtained from a man younger than 40 who had recovered from COVID-19. CDR3s include the opening cysteine and the closing phenylalanine or tryptophan. D genes are given only for firm matches. Rows give clone size only sometimes, using once, few, many, or a class for an expanded clone.

clone_size	d_call	v_call	j_call	cdr3_aa	cdr3_nt
once	TRBD2	TRBV6-5	TRBJ2-2	CASRTTGTTKIELFF	TGTGCCAGCCGTACGACCGGGACTACGAAAATTGAGCTGTTTTTT
NA	NA	TRBV28	TRBJ1-1	CAVRENTEAFF	TGTGCCGTCAGGGAGAACACTGAAGCTTTCTTT
NA	NA	TRBV18	TRBJ2-6	CASSRDRTGANVLTF	TGTGCCAGCTCCCGCGACAGGACTGGGGCCAACGTCCTGACTTTC
NA	NA	TRBV30	TRBJ2-5	CAWSVLLETQYF	TGTGCCTGGAGTGTACTGTTGGAGACCCAGTACTTC
NA	NA	TRBV3-1/TRBV3-2	TRBJ2-3	CASSQDWSGTSTDTQYF	TGTGCCAGCAGCCAAGATTGGAGCGGAACTAGCACAGATACGCAGTATTTT
NA	NA	TRBV5-1	TRBJ2-7	CASSLGDNLYEQYF	TGCGCCAGCAGCTTGGGGGACAACCTCTACGAGCAGTACTTC
NA	TRBD2	TRBV2	TRBJ2-5	CASRGSGLETQYF	TGTGCCAGCAGGGGTAGCGGGTTAGAGACCCAGTACTTC
NA	TRBD2	TRBV27	TRBJ2-2	CASSLFSGRESGELFF	TGTGCCAGCAGTTTATTTAGCGGGAGAGAATCCGGGGAGCTGTTTTTT
NA	TRBD1	TRBV7-9	TRBJ1-2	CASSSGTGSNYGYTF	TGTGCCAGCAGCTCCGGGACAGGTTCTAACTATGGCTACACCTTC
NA	NA	TRBV10-2	TRBJ2-7	CASIGSYEQYF	TGCGCCAGCATCGGGTCCTACGAGCAGTACTTC
NA	TRBD1	TRBV2	TRBJ1-1	CASNLRQGTEAFF	TGTGCCAGCAACTTAAGACAGGGGACTGAAGCTTTCTTT